This T cell receptor (beta chain) was sequenced in a study of STAT5B mutations in CD4+ large granular lymphocyte leukemia. The protocol was immunoSEQ multiplex PCR, while the TCRdb copy is restricted to in-frame clones and leaves out a portion. The data show about 30,000 clones, roughly 75% seen once. The germline V gene encodes CDR1 GTSNPN and CDR2 SVGIG (reference sequence). The CDR3 covers 14 residues. The J segment lost 7 bases and the V segment lost 2 bases, leaving 9 bases of the junction unmatched. The study, taken as a whole, reports: Patient CD4-sorted repertoires looked more clonal than healthy CD4+ repertoires, even without putative leukemic clones.

Details on this clone: Its antigen is currently unknown.

The sequence was obtained from a human donor in good health. The chain recombines TRBV30 with TRBJ2-5, with 8 bases that match TRBD1. Sequencing input: CD4+ T cells from blood buffy coats. CDR3 nucleotides: TGTGCCTGGAGTAAGGACAGGGCTTTGGGGACCCAGTACTTC. Translation: CAWSKDRALGTQYF.